The subject of this entry is one T cell receptor beta chain. This clone was counted once. The clone's antigen remains unknown. Within one base of it there is no much larger clone, and no base qualities were kept. The data belong to a study of cytomegalovirus exposure and HLA in healthy donors (dated by TCRdb to the late 2010s). For context, the study as a whole: In an earlier analysis of some 550 of the donors, 276 Gb of sequence data and just under 120 million unique TCR beta sequences from 150 million to 200 million T cells were reported. A separate validation cohort of over 95 different subjects was used in addition to the roughly 640-subject first cohort. The study aimed to test whether signatures of past pathogen exposure could be identified by cataloging public T cell receptors. Donor age, sex, ethnicity and CMV serostatus were compiled together with the repertoire data. Approximately 300 gigabases of sequencing data and around 88 million unique TCR sequences made up an early release that covered over 550 HLA-typed donors. A later analysis re-examined previously published TCR beta repertoires from 610 or so donors and added high-resolution HLA genotyping to investigate patterns of TCR occurrence. High-throughput TCR immunosequencing, statistical association of individual TCRs with disease status, and machine learning were combined to predict cytomegalovirus infection status. The number of donors typed differed by locus, with about 629-630 for A, B, C, DRB1 and DQB1, more than 500 for DQA1, 600 to 610 for DPA1, and under 490 for DPB1. In the later analysis, no new phenotypic data were used to find candidate immune exposures; instead, reliance was placed on TCR beta sequences and their occurrence across donors. All discovery cohort repertoires had been generated using a single sequencing platform. Of the 398 genotyped donors, about 84% fell in the genetic ancestry cluster associated with self-reported Caucasian donors. Because of strong linkage in the cohort, roughly five DR-DQ haplotypes were treated as single units for association and clustering. A later genetic analysis took genome-wide SNP genotypes for about 65% of the 666 donors and used that subset as a discovery cohort. In an earlier analysis of 500 to 650 of the donors, high-throughput TCR beta sequencing was used to judge whether each TCR beta V gene segment behaved as functional or pseudogenic. Among 398 genotyped donors of the cohort, an average of roughly 240,000 unique TCR beta nucleotide sequences were sequenced per donor, roughly 18% of them non-productive. Both class I and class II loci were covered by HLA typing, at four-digit resolution. Using immunosequencing, the study profiled T cell repertoires from 500 to 800 subjects and related those repertoires to cytomegalovirus serostatus.

The cohort consisted of hundreds of healthy bone marrow donors. All cohort members were sampled while nominally healthy, although unrecorded immune exposures were likely present. The donor tested CMV seronegative and was one of the 352 seronegative cohort members. Every donor gave a peripheral blood sample, and the peripheral blood mononuclear cells from that sample were used for TCR beta sequencing. Genomic DNA was extracted from the blood cell samples with the Qiagen DNeasy Blood Extraction Kit. To prepare the library, the immunoSEQ multiplex PCR assay was applied. For the multiplex PCR, a mixture combining 60 forward primers for TCR Vbeta segments and 13 reverse primers for TCR Jbeta segments was used. Amplification of the CDR3 region of rearranged TCR beta genes was performed with a multiplex PCR assay on genomic DNA. The Illumina HiSeq System was used to sequence the amplified TCR beta libraries as 87-base-pair reads. Per the authors' processing: In a later analysis, some 80 million unique TCR beta chains were counted across the 500 to 700 repertoires, and roughly 11 million of these chains were shared by at least two donors. To remove PCR and sequencing errors, raw reads were error-corrected and collapsed into unique sequences using a nearest-neighbor algorithm that merged closely related sequences. To assign V, D and J gene segments, CDR3 sequences were aligned to IMGT reference sequences. For a sequence to be retained, at least a six-nucleotide match to both a V gene segment and a J gene segment was required. A rearrangement was called productive if the CDR3 had no stop codons and remained in frame with V and J, and every other rearrangement was called non-productive. Following IMGT convention, CDR3 was defined as the stretch from the second conserved V-encoded cysteine to the conserved J-encoded phenylalanine. The earlier analysis of 550 to 650 of the donors excluded any sequence lacking an unambiguous match to a single V gene segment. In an earlier analysis of roughly 500 of the donors, V segments were called functional above 56.7% productive rearrangements and were called segregating when the between-donor standard deviation exceeded 5%. A statistical classification framework was developed to diagnose cytomegalovirus status using the catalog of TCR beta chain sequences. V and J gene assignment, in a later analysis, came from comparing TCR nucleotide sequences with IMGT/GENE-DB human TR gene sequences. In a later analysis, CDR3 sequences and most-parsimonious VDJ recombination scenarios were assigned using the TCRdist pipeline. A later analysis defined each TCR beta chain by its CDR3 amino acid sequence plus V-gene family, and excluded reads lacking a unique V-gene family. As a way to deal with suspected cross-contamination and a sequencing artifact, a later analysis dropped over 550 nucleotide sequences that were highly shared and had low generation probability. In a later analysis, a clonal expansion index was calculated for each public chain from normalized within-repertoire ranks of inferred template counts. In a later analysis, generation probabilities were computed using a VDJ recombination model fitted to out-of-frame rearrangements, and the results were checked against IGoR. Hypergeometric tests were used in a later analysis to score TCR-TCR, TCR-HLA and TCR-CMV co-occurrence, with a repertoire-size bias correction applied to the TCR pairs. A later analysis estimated false discovery rates by permuting HLA or CMV assignments 20 times. In a later analysis, co-occurring TCRs were grouped using DBSCAN, with TCRdist sequence similarity added in when clustering inside HLA-allele-positive subsets. For co-occurrence clustering, repertoires with fewer than 30,000 or more than 120,000 public chains were excluded, along with five repertoires with anomalous nucleotide sharing. TCRdb stores this immuneACCESS table with in-frame sequences only. Part of the clones is absent; in the studies checked, under half of the shortfall reflects unresolved V genes, and no reason is known for the rest. V and J calls plus clone size are reproduced from that table; the DNA served to infer D and trimming. For this sample there are about 120,000 clones; approximately 79% appear just once. The ten largest clones capture 2% to 2.5% of the sample.

Including the terminal cysteine and phenylalanine, the CDR3 comprises 14 residues. The read is trimmed to its CDR3 DNA, 42 bases read in frame from base 1. At the junction V is shortened by 5 bases and J by 8 bases; bases outside the gene matches: 7. CDR1 is given as MNHEY and CDR2 as SMNVEV, both from the germline V gene (reference sequence). What the research found in general, with its limitations: Compared with equally common non-associated chains, HLA-associated TCR beta chains in a later analysis were more clonally expanded and had lower generation probabilities. The 87-base-pair reads could not distinguish some IMGT-functional V segments, including TRBV6-2 and TRBV6-3, so those segments were excluded. Roughly uniform sequencing depth across donors was assumed in presence/absence analyses, although this assumption may not hold. Because some donors lacked HLA typing at each locus, the association tests relied only on the typed subset. A later genetic analysis associated a missense DCLRE1C variant with V-gene and J-gene trimming of TCR beta chains, and an independent cohort replicated the association. A few of the identified cytomegalovirus-associated TCR beta chains were confirmed in vitro to be specific for cytomegalovirus antigens. The study gave a list of roughly 150 TCR beta chains associated with cytomegalovirus. According to a later analysis, parvovirus B19, influenza, CMV and Epstein-Barr virus appeared linked to several top co-occurrence clusters. Cytomegalovirus status was reported to be diagnosed by the classifier with high specificity and sensitivity in both the original and validation cohorts. Over 15 rarely observed V segments, including chromosome 9 orphons, were excluded from the earlier analysis of about 610 of the donors because counts were too low. In a later analysis, most CMV-associated TCR beta chains were found to appear HLA-restricted, with HLA associations seemingly driven largely by CMV exposure. A cluster of highly shared sequence variants was judged likely to represent a technical artifact of the sequencing pipeline. Only TCR beta chains were sequenced in this cohort, and the absence of alpha or paired-chain data limited detectable features. A further reported finding was that TCR beta sequences accurately predicted the HLA-A and HLA-B alleles for most subjects in the first cohort. Assigning TCR associations to individual alleles was difficult when HLA alleles, especially DR and DQ, strongly co-occurred. According to a later genetic analysis, donors in an Asian-associated ancestry cluster had fewer N-insertions in productive TCRs than the approximately 690-donor mean. In a later analysis, about 16,000 TCR beta sequences were associated with specific HLA alleles at a false discovery rate of 0.05. In a later analysis, TCR association rates were found to vary across HLA loci, with the most associated TCRs seen for DRB1 alleles and the fewest for HLA-C alleles. For the cohort, immune exposure information was limited to CMV serostatus. Most TCR sequences were seen in very few donors, while some public TCRs were found in many individuals. Correlated functional status among segregating V segments might reflect linkage disequilibrium, but an unknown experimental factor could not be ruled out. The authors suggested that the approach could potentially be generalized to other disease states and immunological phenotypes. Broadly in line with IMGT annotations, most TCR beta V segments showed up in productive rearrangements about 87% or about 30% of the time in an earlier analysis of approximately 640 of the donors.

The source is a man aged 30 to 39 in good health and CMV-seronegative. The sequencing input was PBMCs. The rearrangement combines TRBV27 with TRBJ1-4; 8 bases in the middle match TRBD1. The DNA sequence is given as TGTGCCAGCAGTCGGGACAGGTGGTTAGAAAAACTGTTTTTT. This sequence encodes CASSRDRWLEKLFF.